This T cell receptor (beta chain) was sequenced during a study of spatial heterogeneity in lung cancer. Background on the study: Averaged across combinations, each unique TCR and UMI pairing appeared more than ten times in raw reads, which were uncorrected. Study-wide results and caveats: Ubiquitous expanded tumor TCRs surfaced in blood more at resection than they did at follow-up.

Time point given: blood at routine non-recurrence follow-up after resection. This CDR3 region has 15 residues. The V gene's germline CDR1 is SGHTA and CDR2 FQGNSA. V lost 4 bases and J lost 5, with 15 bases in between. Details on this clonotype: No antigen is known for it.

Every TCR cDNA molecule bore its own unique molecular identifier. Each CDR3 protein gets one entry after TCRdb re-called the 5' RACE reads with MiXCR. The table shows about 110,000 distinct CDR3 sequences, with 10% to 14% occurring only once. The starting material was PBMCs, obtained at follow-up. The clonotype was recovered from a female donor with early-stage non-small cell lung cancer. This chain joins TRBV7-2 and TRBJ2-1; perhaps TRBD2 as D (5 bases). CDR3 loop: CASSSRLYTNNEQFF. Written as DNA, the CDR3 is TGTGCCAGCAGCTCCAGACTATACACTAACAATGAGCAGTTCTTC.